This record looks at one TCR beta chain sequence and its context. Its antigen remains unknown. Vbeta (60) and Jbeta (13) primers were used in the PCR. Produced via immunoSEQ multiplex PCR; TCRdb's table is partial and in-frame only. The profile covers 90,000 to 140,000 clones, with around 72% appearing a single time and 5.6% taken by the ten largest. The data were obtained in a study of cytomegalovirus exposure and HLA in healthy donors. Study-wide results and limits: Presence/absence comparisons presumed near-even sequencing depth among donors. As was reported, the classifier diagnosed cytomegalovirus status with high specificity and sensitivity.

Germline values: CDR1 SNHLY, CDR2 FYNNEI. The V and J ends lost 6 bases and 9 bases, in that order; junction bases with no gene match: 11. The CDR3 sequence is 14 residues long. This sequence originates from a male donor in good health and CMV-seronegative. The sequenced material came from PBMCs. This chain links TRBV2 with TRBJ2-1, with 7 nucleotides matching TRBD1. The CDR3 sequence: CASSRQGDEGEQFF. CDR3 DNA: TGTGCCAGCAGCCGGCAGGGGGATGAGGGTGAGCAGTTCTTC.